The 20 T cell receptor beta chains given below trace back to one sample, sequenced in a study of OX40 agonist ivuxolimab in advanced cancers. Produced via immunoSEQ multiplex PCR; TCRdb's table is partial and in-frame only. The sample holds 60,000 to 80,000 clones, 70% to 85% seen once. The source material was CD4+ or CD8+ T cells sorted from blood, sampled in a trial of the OX40 agonist ivuxolimab. All receptors derive from an adult with an advanced solid tumor such as melanoma, head and neck, liver or kidney cancer.

This clone was counted between two and nine times. This chain uses TRBV6-5 with TRBJ1-1, with D possibly matching TRBD1 (6 bases). CDR3 length equals 13 residues. V lost 6 bases to trimming and J lost 1 base, with 9 bases between them. CDR1 is MNHEY and CDR2 is SVGAGI in the germline V gene. The DNA for the CDR3 is TGTGCCAGCAGACAGGGTAGGAACACTGAAGCTTTCTTT. This codes for CASRQGRNTEAFF.

This sequence joins TRBV30 and TRBJ2-3, with a tentative D call TRBD1 (6 bases). V lost 3 bases and J lost 2, with 9 bases in between. CDR1 and CDR2 from the germline V gene are GTSNPN and SVGIG (reference sequence). CDR3 size: 13 residues. The chain's CDR3 is CAWRDSYTDTQYF. In DNA, the CDR3 is TGTGCCTGGAGGGACAGTTACACAGATACGCAGTATTTT.

The gene calls are TRBV5-1 and TRBJ2-1, with D perhaps TRBD1 (5 bases). This CDR3 is built from 13 residues. CDR1 is SGHRS, CDR2 YFSETQ, per germline. Trimming left V 3 bases short and J 10 bases short, with 14 bases between. CDR3 amino acids: CASSSLWTIEQFF. CDR3 bases: TGCGCCAGCAGCTCCCTTTGGACAATCGAGCAGTTCTTC.

This chain links TRBV7-9 with TRBJ1-1; D is uncertain. The CDR3 spans 13 residues. Germline lookup yields CDR1 SEHNR and CDR2 FQNEAQ (reference sequence). V lost 3 bases, J lost 3 bases, and 8 bases lay in between. The CDR3 DNA is TGTGCCAGCAGCTTCATGGAAGACACTGAAGCTTTCTTT. Translated, it gives CASSFMEDTEAFF.

This clone has a handful of counts. The chain employs TRBV5-1 and TRBJ2-3, with a possible D match to TRBD2 (6 bases). The V and J ends lost 1 base and 2 bases respectively, with 11 bases between them. This CDR3 has 15 amino acids. Germline CDR1 reads SGHRS; CDR2 reads YFSETQ. Written as DNA, the CDR3 is TGCGCCAGCAGCTTGCGTGCGGGAAACACAGATACGCAGTATTTT. Translation gives CASSLRAGNTDTQYF.

The chain employs TRBV6-4 and TRBJ2-7; D is possibly TRBD1 (6 bases). There are 20 residues in the CDR3. The germline V and J ends were trimmed by 3 bases and 0 bases, with 27 bases remaining between them. Germline assignment: CDR1 MRHNA and CDR2 SNTAGT. The CDR3 bases are TGTGCCAGCAGTGAATATGGTCTTGCTCGACAGGTCACCTTCTCCTACGAGCAGTACTTC. Amino acid sequence: CASSEYGLARQVTFSYEQYF.

The chain combines TRBV5-1 with TRBJ1-4; possibly TRBD1 for D (6 bases). Germline V lookup: CDR1 SGHRS, CDR2 YFSETQ. Between the trimmed V and J ends, which lost 9 bases and 8 bases, there was a span of 20 bases. The CDR3 is made up of 14 amino acids. CDR3 coding DNA: TGCGCCAACACAAAAGGGGGGAAAGGAGAAAAACTGTTTTTT. As protein: CANTKGGKGEKLFF.

V and J are TRBV29-1 and TRBJ2-3, with D perhaps TRBD2 (5 bases). The germline gives CDR1 SQVTM, CDR2 ANQGSEA. V lost 8 bases to trimming and J lost 2 bases, with 17 bases between them. CDR3 length: 14 amino acids. The CDR3: CSLVERRSTDTQYF. CDR3 sequence (DNA): TGCAGCCTGGTAGAGCGGAGATCCACAGATACGCAGTATTTT.

V gene TRBV9 combines with J gene TRBJ1-1; possibly TRBD1 for D (5 bases). V lost 4 bases and J 1 base, leaving 8 bases between the germline ends. Per germline, CDR1 SGDLS and CDR2 YYNGEE. The CDR3 loop spans 13 amino acids. The CDR3 sequence is CASSTQGNTEAFF. The CDR3 coding sequence is TGTGCCAGCAGCACTCAGGGGAACACTGAAGCTTTCTTT. Based on the CDR3 plus reference TRBV9 and TRBJ1-1, the full variable domain is DSGVTQTPKHLITATGQRVTLRCSPRSGDLSVYWYQQSLDQGLQFLIQYYNGEERAKGNILERFSAQQFPDLHSELNLSSLELGDSALYFCASSTQGNTEAFFGQGTRLTVV.

Here the CDR3 DNA reads TGCGCCAGCAGCCAGAGACAGGGGTGGAATGAGCAGTTCTTC. Amino acid sequence: CASSQRQGWNEQFF. The chain is built from TRBV4-1 and TRBJ2-1; TRBD1 agrees at 8 bases. V shed 3 bases and J 7 bases; nucleotides not matched to a gene: 5. This CDR3 contains 14 residues. Germline CDR1 MGHRA, CDR2 YSYEKL.

A single count supports this clone. The chain couples TRBV5-1 to TRBJ2-3; TRBD2 is a possible D gene (6 bases). V was cut by 4 bases and J by 3 bases, with 12 bases left in between. The germline V gene encodes CDR1 SGHRS and CDR2 YFSETQ. The CDR3 is made up of 14 amino acids. CDR3: CASSPGGRTDTQYF. Written as DNA, the CDR3 is TGCGCCAGCAGCCCCGGGGGTAGAACAGATACGCAGTATTTT.

The chain couples TRBV7-2 to TRBJ2-3; 12 bases map to TRBD2. Germline values: CDR1 SGHTA, CDR2 FQGNSA. The CDR3 loop spans 16 amino acids. Trimming at V came to 4 bases and at J to 2 bases, leaving 4 bases not matched to a gene. In DNA, the CDR3 is TGTGCCAGCAGCTGGACTAGCGGGGTTATCACAGATACGCAGTATTTT. It specifies CASSWTSGVITDTQYF.

In this sample, this clone is medium-sized. The V and J genes are TRBV10-3 and TRBJ1-2; 7 bases fit TRBD1. The CDR3 runs 14 residues. The germline gives CDR1 ENHRY, CDR2 SYGVKD. The J segment lost 4 bases and the V segment lost 4 bases, leaving 6 bases of the junction unmatched. DNA for the CDR3: TGTGCCATCAGTGCGGAACAGGGGATCTATGGCTACACCTTC. It yields the protein CAISAEQGIYGYTF.

This chain links TRBV4-2 with TRBJ2-2; tentatively, D is TRBD2 (6 bases). Germline CDR1 LGHNA, CDR2 YNFKEQ. This CDR3 has 18 residues. V was clipped by 0 bases and J by 3 bases, with 17 bases between them. In nucleotides, the CDR3 is TGTGCCAGCAGCCAAGATGGGGACTTGCGGGCCGACACCGGGGAGCTGTTTTTT. It is translated as CASSQDGDLRADTGELFF.

This sequence joins TRBV5-4 and TRBJ2-3; D might be TRBD1 (5 bases). The CDR3 extends over 14 amino acids. Per the germline V gene, CDR1 is SGHNT and CDR2 is YYREEE (reference sequence). V shed 4 bases and J shed 0 bases, with 9 bases lying between them. The CDR3 nucleotides are TGTGCCAGCAGCCTAGGGGTCAGCACAGATACGCAGTATTTT. Protein sequence: CASSLGVSTDTQYF.

The CDR3 DNA reads as TGCGCCAGCAGCCCGAATCAACGGACAGGATATACATACGAGCAGTACTTC. Its protein is CASSPNQRTGYTYEQYF. The rearrangement uses TRBV4-3 and TRBJ2-7; 7 positions agree with TRBD1. Germline V gene lookup returns CDR1 LGHNA and CDR2 YSLEER. The CDR3 has 17 residues. The J segment lost 4 bases and the V segment lost 4 bases, leaving 16 bases of the junction unmatched.

This chain links TRBV9 with TRBJ2-7; 7 nucleotides align to TRBD1. The trim removed 4 bases at V and 0 bases at J, leaving 7 bases unmatched. The CDR3 extends over 15 amino acids. The germline gives CDR1 SGDLS, CDR2 YYNGEE. The CDR3 DNA reads as TGTGCCAGCAGCTACCGGACAGGTGCCTCCTACGAGCAGTACTTC. Amino acid sequence: CASSYRTGASYEQYF.

Turning to this clone: A read error may account for a junction end that differs from germline. The genes are TRBV6-1 and TRBJ1-5; 9 bases are a match to TRBD1. The CDR3 runs 15 residues. Germline CDR1 is MNHNS and CDR2 is SASEGT. CDR3 amino acids: CASSVDRGDGQPRHF. The CDR3 DNA is TGTGCCAGCAGTGTTGACAGGGGGGATGGTCAGCCCCGGCATTTT.

This clone appeared a few times. The rearrangement uses TRBV5-5 and TRBJ1-5; D is possibly TRBD1 (6 bases). The V gene lost 0 bases and the J gene lost 7 bases, with 17 bases spanning the gap. This CDR3 is built from 16 residues. The germline V gene has CDR1 SGHKS and CDR2 YYEKEE (reference sequence). This CDR3 is CASSLDLFFGGQPQHF. CDR3 DNA sequence: TGTGCCAGCAGCTTGGATTTATTTTTTGGGGGCCAGCCCCAGCATTTT.

The V call is TRBV19, the J call TRBJ2-1; 8 bases match TRBD1. The CDR3 loop spans 13 amino acids. V was pared by 5 bases and J by 5 bases, with 2 bases of the junction left unmatched. Germline V gene sequence: CDR1 LNHDA, CDR2 SQIVND (reference sequence). CDR3 region: CASSQGANNEQFF. The CDR3 DNA reads as TGTGCCAGTAGTCAGGGGGCTAACAATGAGCAGTTCTTC.